These 26 T cell receptor beta chains share one sample of origin, sequenced in a study of cytomegalovirus exposure and HLA in healthy donors. Primers included in the PCR were 60 Vbeta and 13 Jbeta primers. Method: immunoSEQ multiplex PCR; TCRdb's copy keeps in-frame clones and lacks some. The sample lists 150,000 to 200,000 clones; about 88% were seen once. The sample taken for sequencing was PBMCs. Receptors originate from a man between 18 and 29 years old in good health and CMV-seropositive.

The chain uses TRBV4-1 and TRBJ2-3; 8 bases line up with TRBD1. V lost 3 bases, J lost 2 bases, and 10 bases stayed unmatched. The CDR3 covers 17 residues. The germline CDR1 and CDR2 sequences are MGHRA and YSYEKL. This CDR3 is CASSQLGQEVLTDTQYF. CDR3 coding DNA: TGCGCCAGCAGCCAGTTGGGACAGGAGGTTCTCACAGATACGCAGTATTTT.

This chain joins TRBV11-3 and TRBJ2-3; 7 bases are a match to TRBD1. This CDR3 region has 15 residues. Germline trimming cut 5 bases from V and 4 bases from J; bases unmatched to any gene: 9. CDR1 SGHNT and CDR2 YENEEA come from the germline V gene. The CDR3 region is CASSPTGHIADTQYF. As DNA, the CDR3 is TGTGCCAGCAGCCCGACAGGGCACATTGCAGATACGCAGTATTTT.

This chain connects TRBV29-1 to TRBJ2-5; D gene unclear. Germline lookup yields CDR1 SQVTM and CDR2 ANQGSEA. CDR3 length: 13 residues. Trimming cost V 6 bases and J 5 bases, with 16 bases left between them. The CDR3, as DNA: TGCAGCGTCGTACCGGTGCTTACGGAGACCCAGTACTTC. This encodes CSVVPVLTETQYF.

The count of this clone is one. J is TRBJ2-7 and V is TRBV7-3, with 7 nucleotides matching TRBD1. Per germline, CDR1 SGHTA and CDR2 FQGTGA. The CDR3 has 16 residues. The trim removed 0 bases at V and 2 bases at J, leaving 7 bases unmatched. In DNA, the CDR3 is TGTGCCAGCAGCTTAACGCAGGGACAGTCTACCTACGAGCAGTACTTC. It yields the protein CASSLTQGQSTYEQYF.

The V gene is TRBV25-1, the J gene TRBJ1-2, with D perhaps TRBD1 (5 bases). There are 13 residues in the CDR3. The germline CDR1 and CDR2 sequences are MGHDK and SYGVNS. Deletions cut 0 bases from V and 8 bases from J, with 10 bases between. The CDR3 sequence: CASSEYEGRGYTF. The CDR3 region has the DNA TGTGCCAGCAGTGAATATGAGGGGAGGGGCTACACCTTC.

This clone was seen only once. The chain is built from TRBV19 and TRBJ2-7; TRBD1 matches at 10 bases. CDR1 and CDR2 from the germline V gene are LNHDA and SQIVND (reference sequence). V shed 10 bases, J shed 4 bases, and the junction held 4 bases outside the gene matches. This CDR3 has 12 amino acids. CDR3 DNA sequence: TGTGCCACCGCGGGACAGGGGTACGAGCAGTACTTC. Its translation is CATAGQGYEQYF.

The count of this clone is one. The chain recombines TRBV9 with TRBJ1-6; D call uncertain. Trimming took off 4 bases at V and 7 bases at J, with 6 bases between the two ends. Germline CDR1 reads SGDLS; CDR2 reads YYNGEE. This CDR3 has 12 residues. The CDR3 protein is CASSLGNSPLHF. For the CDR3, the DNA is TGTGCCAGCAGCCTCGGGAATTCACCCCTCCACTTT.

This clone appeared once. The chain combines TRBV6-4 with TRBJ2-3; tentatively, D is TRBD2 (7 bases). The germline V and J ends were trimmed by 0 bases and 2 bases, with 12 bases remaining between them. Germline V gene sequence: CDR1 MRHNA, CDR2 SNTAGT. The CDR3 sequence is 16 residues long. Written as DNA, the CDR3 is TGTGCCAGCAGTGACTCTGCGGGGGCCGCCACAGATACGCAGTATTTT. The encoded protein is CASSDSAGAATDTQYF.

The chain couples TRBV5-6 to TRBJ1-4; no clear D gene. Germline values: CDR1 SGHDT, CDR2 YYEEEE. The CDR3 totals 16 residues. The V gene lost 0 bases and the J gene lost 0 bases, with 9 bases spanning the gap. The DNA for the CDR3 is TGTGCCAGCAGCTTGGCCCAGCGTGCAACTAATGAAAAACTGTTTTTT. This codes for CASSLAQRATNEKLFF.

V usage is TRBV11-3 and J usage is TRBJ2-5; D call uncertain. Germline assignment: CDR1 SGHNT and CDR2 YENEEA. The CDR3 is 14 residues long. Deletions cut 3 bases from V and 1 base from J, with 9 bases between. Here the CDR3 reads CASSLSTAQETQYF. The DNA of the CDR3 is TGTGCCAGCAGCTTGAGCACAGCCCAAGAGACCCAGTACTTC.

The gene calls are TRBV5-4 and TRBJ2-2; D perhaps matches TRBD1 (5 bases). V lost 3 bases and J 6 bases, leaving 15 bases between the germline ends. The CDR3 spans 15 residues. CDR1 and CDR2 (germline): SGHNT, YYREEE (reference sequence). The CDR3 is CASSSPKGLSGELFF. The CDR3 DNA reads as TGTGCCAGCAGCTCCCCGAAGGGGCTCTCCGGGGAGCTGTTTTTT.

This rearrangement joins TRBV7-9 to TRBJ2-2, with D possibly matching TRBD1 (6 bases). The CDR3 extends over 16 amino acids. Germline V gene lookup returns CDR1 SEHNR and CDR2 FQNEAQ (reference sequence). Trimming shortened V by 4 bases and J by 1 base, and 13 bases separated the two germline ends. CDR3 region: CASSSLPGQNTGELFF. The CDR3 DNA sequence: TGTGCCAGCAGCTCGCTCCCGGGACAGAACACCGGGGAGCTGTTTTTT.

This clone was counted a single time. The chain uses TRBV15 and TRBJ2-7, with TRBD2 identical over 7 bases. This CDR3 spans 15 amino acids. The germline V gene has CDR1 LNHNV and CDR2 YYDKDF (reference sequence). J gave up 10 bases and V 6 bases, and 18 bases lay outside the gene matches. This CDR3 reads CATSRSGDQFREQYF. In DNA, the CDR3 is TGTGCCACCAGTAGGAGCGGGGACCAATTTCGGGAACAGTACTTC.

This chain links TRBV5-4 with TRBJ1-2; tentative D call: TRBD1 (5 bases). With 1 base removed from V and 2 bases from J, the gap between germline ends came to 18 bases. The CDR3 extends over 17 amino acids. Germline values: CDR1 SGHNT, CDR2 YYREEE (reference sequence). CDR3 DNA sequence: TGTGCCAGCAGCTTGTTTAGTCGGGGGACGGCGAACTATGGCTACACCTTC. Its translation: CASSLFSRGTANYGYTF.

About this clone itself: This sample also contains other DNA sequences that code for the same CDR3. The rearrangement links TRBV4-3 to TRBJ1-1, with unresolved D. The germline gives CDR1 LGHNA, CDR2 YSLEER. With 4 bases removed from V and 0 bases from J, the gap between germline ends came to 9 bases. The CDR3 consists of 14 residues. The CDR3 reads CASSPKLMNTEAFF. CDR3 nucleotides: TGCGCCAGCAGCCCCAAACTGATGAACACTGAAGCTTTCTTT.

The rearrangement links TRBV6-6 to TRBJ2-1; 12 nucleotides align to TRBD2. The CDR3 is 15 residues long. The J segment lost 8 bases and the V segment lost 6 bases, leaving 8 bases of the junction unmatched. The germline gives CDR1 MNHNY, CDR2 SVGAGI (reference sequence). The CDR3 here is CASRPLAGGLHEQFF. The CDR3 nucleotides are TGTGCCAGCAGACCTCTAGCGGGGGGGCTCCATGAGCAGTTCTTC.

The chain recombines TRBV4-2 with TRBJ1-3, with D possibly matching TRBD1 (5 bases). The CDR3 has 18 amino acids. Trimming removed 0 bases from V and 1 base from J, with 16 bases in between. Germline V CDR1 and CDR2: LGHNA, YNFKEQ. The DNA of the CDR3 is TGTGCCAGCAGCCAAGATTCCGCCAGGGCCGAATCTGGAAACACCATATATTTT. It encodes CASSQDSARAESGNTIYF.

This clone was seen only a few times. The J gene is TRBJ2-7, the V gene TRBV6-5; possibly TRBD2 for D (7 bases). V gave up 7 bases and J gave up 4 bases, with 14 bases separating them. The V gene's germline CDR1 is MNHEY and CDR2 SVGAGI. This CDR3 region has 13 residues. Here the CDR3 reads CASKRGANYEQYF. Here the CDR3 DNA reads TGTGCCAGCAAACGGGGGGCGAATTACGAGCAGTACTTC.

The chain has TRBV6-6 and TRBJ2-3, with 9 bases that match TRBD2. The germline V gene has CDR1 MNHNY and CDR2 SVGAGI (reference sequence). The CDR3 loop spans 15 amino acids. After removal of 6 bases from V and 2 bases from J, the junction contained 6 bases not matched to a gene. The CDR3 DNA sequence: TGTGCCAGCAGCCGAGCGGGGGGCTTCACAGATACGCAGTATTTT. Its translation: CASSRAGGFTDTQYF.

This clone occurred a few times. The chain joins TRBV4-1 to TRBJ2-2, with 9 bases lining up with TRBD1. Germline V gives CDR1 MGHRA, CDR2 YSYEKL. With 6 bases clipped from V and 7 bases from J, the junction kept 12 bases outside the gene matches. The CDR3 covers 16 residues. This CDR3 is CASRKQGADYGGELFF. DNA of the CDR3: TGCGCCAGCAGGAAACAGGGGGCCGATTATGGCGGGGAGCTGTTTTTT.

This chain uses TRBV7-8 with TRBJ1-3; tentatively, D is TRBD1 (5 bases). CDR1 SGHVS and CDR2 FQNEAQ come from the germline V gene. This CDR3 region has 15 residues. V lost 0 bases, J lost 2 bases, and 8 bases lay in between. This CDR3 is CASSLAGGTGNTIYF. DNA for the CDR3: TGTGCCAGCAGCTTAGCTGGGGGGACTGGAAACACCATATATTTT. The whole variable domain, filled in from reference TRBV7-8 and TRBJ1-3, reads GAGVSQSPRYKVAKRGQDVALRCDPISGHVSLFWYQQALGQGPEFLTYFQNEAQLDKSGLPSDRFFAERPEGSVSTLKIQRTQQEDSAVYLCASSLAGGTGNTIYFGEGSWLTVV.

The V call is TRBV2, the J call TRBJ2-5; D perhaps matches TRBD2 (6 bases). Trimming removed 8 bases at V and 11 bases at J, with 15 bases between. The germline CDR1 and CDR2 sequences are SNHLY and FYNNEI. The CDR3 is 11 amino acids. The CDR3 region has the DNA TGTGCCAGCGACACTTCGGGAGAGCAGTACTTC. The encoded protein is CASDTSGEQYF.

The chain employs TRBV4-2 and TRBJ2-5; TRBD1 is a possible D gene (6 bases). The CDR3 spans 16 residues. Between the trimmed V and J ends, which lost 1 base and 5 bases, there was a span of 17 bases. Germline values: CDR1 LGHNA, CDR2 YNFKEQ. The CDR3 spells CASSQGQGLPQETQYF. In DNA form, the CDR3 reads TGTGCCAGCAGCCAAGGCCAGGGGCTTCCCCAGGAGACCCAGTACTTC.

This clone was detected only once. This chain joins TRBV11-3 and TRBJ2-5, with D perhaps TRBD1 (5 bases). The V gene lost 4 bases and the J gene lost 4 bases, with 19 bases spanning the gap. The germline V gene encodes CDR1 SGHNT and CDR2 YENEEA. CDR3 length equals 16 residues. The CDR3 bases are TGTGCCAGCAGCTCGATCGGTCAGGGCGGAAGAGAGACCCAGTACTTC. Protein product: CASSSIGQGGRETQYF.

The V and J genes are TRBV7-9 and TRBJ2-1, with 8 nucleotides matching TRBD1. Germline V gene sequence: CDR1 SEHNR, CDR2 FQNEAQ (reference sequence). Unmatched junction bases numbered 7, after V lost 5 bases and J lost 7 bases. CDR3 size: 14 residues. DNA for the CDR3: TGTGCCAGCAGCACGCTGAGACAGGGGAATGAGCAGTTCTTC. Translation gives CASSTLRQGNEQFF. Together with reference TRBV7-9 and TRBJ2-1, the CDR3 gives the full variable domain: DTGVSQNPRHKITKRGQNVTFRCDPISEHNRLYWYRQTLGQGPEFLTYFQNEAQLEKSRLLSDRFSAERPKGSFSTLEIQRTEQGDSAMYLCASSTLRQGNEQFFGPGTRLTVL.

V gene TRBV18 combines with J gene TRBJ2-7, with D hard to call. The V gene's germline CDR1 is KGHSH and CDR2 LQKENI. The ends were cut back, 4 bases at V and 7 bases at J, with 11 bases in the middle. The CDR3 loop spans 12 amino acids. The CDR3, as DNA: TGTGCCAGCTCACGTGAAAGCGTAGAGCAGTACTTC. It specifies CASSRESVEQYF.